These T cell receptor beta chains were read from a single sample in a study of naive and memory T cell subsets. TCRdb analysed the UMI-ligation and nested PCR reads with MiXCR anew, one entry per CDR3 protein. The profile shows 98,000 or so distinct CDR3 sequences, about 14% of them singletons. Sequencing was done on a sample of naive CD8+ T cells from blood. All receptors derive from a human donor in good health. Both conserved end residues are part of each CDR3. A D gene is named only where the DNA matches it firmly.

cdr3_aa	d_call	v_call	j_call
CASASDLANTIYF	-	TRBV6-1	TRBJ1-3
CASNCTEAFF	-	TRBV21-1	TRBJ1-1
CASSWTGNSYEQYF	TRBD1	TRBV12-3/TRBV12-4	TRBJ2-7
CASSIGTGSDTQYF	TRBD1	TRBV14	TRBJ2-3
CASSRGGAAGDSYNSPLHF	-	TRBV7-9	TRBJ1-6
CASSQDHLVGVRQETQYF	-	TRBV4-3	TRBJ2-5
CASRQMNTEAFF	-	TRBV7-8	TRBJ1-1
CASSQGGPYEQYF	-	TRBV12-3/TRBV12-4	TRBJ2-7
CASSPGTAGGDGYTF	TRBD1	TRBV6-6	TRBJ1-2
CASSQEGSSYEQYF	-	TRBV4-3	TRBJ2-7
CSVENTGQLYF	TRBD1	TRBV29-1	TRBJ2-3
CASSQEDRVFEKLFF	TRBD1	TRBV4-2	TRBJ1-4
CASSRPVRTSGACEQYF	TRBD2	TRBV23-1	TRBJ2-7
CSARTGTGYGYTF	TRBD1	TRBV20-1	TRBJ1-2
CSARGVGHNEQFF	-	TRBV20-1	TRBJ2-1
CASSIYSGTASYEQYF	TRBD1	TRBV7-9	TRBJ2-7
CASSFNVQDHQPQHF	-	TRBV28	TRBJ1-5
CASSFGLAGGKADTQYF	TRBD2	TRBV11-2	TRBJ2-3
CASSDAGQTSSQFF	-	TRBV25-1	TRBJ2-1
CASFRGGTYNEQFF	TRBD2	TRBV2	TRBJ2-1
CASSFGVPNTEAFF	-	TRBV27	TRBJ1-1
CASSLAPPRGEQFF	-	TRBV7-9	TRBJ2-1
CASSPTTGSNYGYTF	TRBD1	TRBV12-3/TRBV12-4	TRBJ1-2
CASTLAGDETQYF	TRBD2	TRBV5-4	TRBJ2-5
CASSNPYVGETQYF	-	TRBV28	TRBJ2-5
CASSLTGAPYEQYF	-	TRBV13	TRBJ2-7
CASSQEGGGRFF	-	TRBV4-2	TRBJ2-1
CASSVYGGFSTDTQYF	-	TRBV9	TRBJ2-3
CASSSGAYGYTF	-	TRBV7-9	TRBJ1-2
CASSTKLVPQEPNYGYTF	-	TRBV11-2	TRBJ1-2
CATLPSSRTDTQYF	-	TRBV12-3/TRBV12-4	TRBJ2-3
CASSYSPEGNQPQHF	-	TRBV6-2/TRBV6-3	TRBJ1-5
CASSVGTYGNTIYF	-	TRBV2	TRBJ1-3
CASGLLGGQGNRNEQFF	TRBD1	TRBV12-5	TRBJ2-1
CASSRSPGLADRRNTGELFF	TRBD2	TRBV7-9	TRBJ2-2
CASSLVTGEGTDTQYF	-	TRBV7-2	TRBJ2-3
CASSQALREGYYEQYF	TRBD2	TRBV4-3	TRBJ2-7
CASSSRPDTQYF	-	TRBV28	TRBJ2-3
CASSPLGSMNTEAFF	-	TRBV4-3	TRBJ1-1
CASSFLGANYGYTF	-	TRBV12-3/TRBV12-4	TRBJ1-2
CASSPDRDRGHEQYF	TRBD1	TRBV7-6	TRBJ2-7
CASRFDETERTYNEQFF	-	TRBV5-1	TRBJ2-1
CSVTGTGLGGDYNEQFF	-	TRBV29-1	TRBJ2-1
CASSPATGRVVEQYF	-	TRBV7-8	TRBJ2-7
CASSHGRVSTDTQYF	-	TRBV3-1	TRBJ2-3
CASSYLQGTDNEQFF	-	TRBV6-6	TRBJ2-1